The 4 T cell receptor beta chains below come from one sample, sequenced in a study of T cell repertoires and HLA-DP antigens. Sequencing was performed with immunoSEQ multiplex PCR; in TCRdb, only in-frame clones are kept and a portion is missing. The repertoire holds 90,000 to 130,000 clones, with approximately 92% as singletons. For these TCRs, the target antigens are not known. Sequenced material: CD4+ T cells from PBMCs. The receptors originated from a woman aged 18-29 years in good health and CMV-seronegative.

This clone appeared once. The chain links TRBV5-4 to TRBJ1-2, with 7 bases aligning to TRBD1. The CDR3 is 16 amino acids. Unmatched junction bases numbered 18, after V lost 6 bases and J lost 7 bases. Germline CDR1 reads SGHNT; CDR2 reads YYREEE (reference sequence). Here the CDR3 reads CASNAGTDPLRFGYTF. The CDR3 region has the DNA TGTGCCAGCAATGCCGGGACAGATCCTCTGCGGTTTGGCTACACCTTC.

The chain combines TRBV5-1 with TRBJ1-1; TRBD1 is a possible D gene (5 bases). CDR1 is SGHRS, CDR2 YFSETQ, per germline. With 0 bases removed from V and 2 bases from J, the gap between germline ends came to 20 bases. The CDR3 spans 18 residues. Here the CDR3 reads CASSLARAGRFPNTEAFF. The CDR3 coding sequence is TGCGCCAGCAGCTTGGCACGGGCAGGGAGATTTCCAAACACTGAAGCTTTCTTT.

The chain carries TRBV30 and TRBJ1-3; tentatively, D is TRBD1 (5 bases). Germline V gene sequence: CDR1 GTSNPN, CDR2 SVGIG (reference sequence). The CDR3 has 13 residues. Trimming cost V 2 bases and J 7 bases, with 12 bases left between them. This CDR3 reads CAWSLGGDNTIYF. CDR3 bases: TGTGCCTGGAGTCTGGGTGGGGACAACACCATATATTTT.

A few counts support this clone. This chain connects TRBV14 to TRBJ1-1; D gene unclear. Germline CDR1 is SGHDN and CDR2 is FVKESK. This CDR3 comprises 14 residues. The V gene lost 0 bases and the J gene lost 3 bases, with 8 bases spanning the gap. The CDR3 DNA follows: TGTGCCAGCAGCCAAGATTTCCCGTACACTGAAGCTTTCTTT. Translation: CASSQDFPYTEAFF.